The table lists the clone carrying this TCR beta chain with a count of one. The CDR3 length is 13 residues. V lost 5 bases and J 6 bases, leaving 13 bases between the germline ends. CDR1 SNHLY and CDR2 FYNNEI come from the germline V gene. The sample is drawn from a study of OX40 agonist ivuxolimab in advanced cancers. On the study more broadly: Ivuxolimab is an agonistic anti-OX40 (CD134) antibody, and patients were treated with it. Two cutaneous melanoma patients and one hepatocellular carcinoma patient, three in all, had partial responses.

The repertoire was sequenced with immunoSEQ multiplex PCR; TCRdb's copy has only in-frame clones and lacks some. The sample holds approximately 54,000 clones, about 80% seen once. J is TRBJ1-2 and V is TRBV2; D is uncertain. The TCR sequence derives from an adult with an advanced solid tumor such as melanoma, head and neck, liver or kidney cancer. Specimen: CD4+ or CD8+ T cells sorted from blood, collected in a trial of the OX40 agonist ivuxolimab. Written as DNA, the CDR3 is TGTGCCAGCAGTATGGGTATCCCCGATGGCTACACCTTC. It codes for CASSMGIPDGYTF.